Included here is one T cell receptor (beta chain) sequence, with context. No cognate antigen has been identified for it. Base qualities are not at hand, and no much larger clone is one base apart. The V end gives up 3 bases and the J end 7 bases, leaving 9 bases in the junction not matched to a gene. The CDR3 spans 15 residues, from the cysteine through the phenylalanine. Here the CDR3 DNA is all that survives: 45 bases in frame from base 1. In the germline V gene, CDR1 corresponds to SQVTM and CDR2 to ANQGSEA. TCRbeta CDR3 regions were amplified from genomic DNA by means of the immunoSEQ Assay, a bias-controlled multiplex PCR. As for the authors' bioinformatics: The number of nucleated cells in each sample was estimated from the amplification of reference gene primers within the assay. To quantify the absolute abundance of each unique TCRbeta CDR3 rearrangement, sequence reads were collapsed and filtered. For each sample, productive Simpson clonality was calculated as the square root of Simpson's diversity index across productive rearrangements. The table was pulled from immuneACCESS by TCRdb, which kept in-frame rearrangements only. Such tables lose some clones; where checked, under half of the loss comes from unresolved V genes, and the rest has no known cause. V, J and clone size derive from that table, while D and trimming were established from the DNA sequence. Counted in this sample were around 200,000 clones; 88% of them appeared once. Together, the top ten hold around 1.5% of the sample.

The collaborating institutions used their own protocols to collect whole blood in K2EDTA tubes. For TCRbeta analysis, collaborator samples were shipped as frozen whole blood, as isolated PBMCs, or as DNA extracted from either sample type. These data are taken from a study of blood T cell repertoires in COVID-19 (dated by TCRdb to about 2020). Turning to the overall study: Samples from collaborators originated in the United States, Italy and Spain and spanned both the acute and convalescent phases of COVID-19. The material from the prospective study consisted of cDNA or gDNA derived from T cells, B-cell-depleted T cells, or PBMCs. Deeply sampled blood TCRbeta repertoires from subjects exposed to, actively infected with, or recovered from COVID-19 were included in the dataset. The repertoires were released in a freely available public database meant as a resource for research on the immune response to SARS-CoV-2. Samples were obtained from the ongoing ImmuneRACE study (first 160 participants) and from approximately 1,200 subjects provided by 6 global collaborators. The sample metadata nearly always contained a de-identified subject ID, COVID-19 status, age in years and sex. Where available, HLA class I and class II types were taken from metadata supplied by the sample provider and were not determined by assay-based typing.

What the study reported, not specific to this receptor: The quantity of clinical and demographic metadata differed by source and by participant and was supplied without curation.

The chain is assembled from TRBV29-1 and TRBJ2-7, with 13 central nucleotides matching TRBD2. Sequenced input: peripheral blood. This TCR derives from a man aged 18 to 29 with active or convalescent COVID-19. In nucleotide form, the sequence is TGCAGCGTTGACTTAGGACTAGCGGGAGCTAGGGAGCAGTACTTC. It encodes CSVDLGLAGAREQYF.